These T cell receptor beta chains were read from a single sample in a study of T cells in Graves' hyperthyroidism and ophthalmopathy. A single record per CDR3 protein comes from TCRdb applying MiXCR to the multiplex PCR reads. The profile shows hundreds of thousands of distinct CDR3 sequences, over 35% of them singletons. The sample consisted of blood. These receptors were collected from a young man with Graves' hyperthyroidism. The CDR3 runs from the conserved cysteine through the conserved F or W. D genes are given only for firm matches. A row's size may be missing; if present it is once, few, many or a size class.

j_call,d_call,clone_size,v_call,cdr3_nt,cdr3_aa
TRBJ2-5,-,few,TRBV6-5,TGTGCCAGCAGTTACTCGGGGTTGGGGACCCAGTACTTC,CASSYSGLGTQYF
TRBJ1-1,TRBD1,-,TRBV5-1,TGCGCCAGCAGCTCCGGCTTCGACAGGGAAGCTGAAGCTTTCTTT,CASSSGFDREAEAFF
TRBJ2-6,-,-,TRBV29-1,TGCAGCGTACCAGGAATTTCTGGGGCCAACGTCCTGACTTTC,CSVPGISGANVLTF
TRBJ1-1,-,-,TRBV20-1,TGCAGTGCTACCGCGGTAGCGACCGAAGCTTTCTTT,CSATAVATEAFF
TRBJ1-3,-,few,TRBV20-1,TGCAGTGCAGCCATGTGGGGGGGAAACACCATATATTTT,CSAAMWGGNTIYF
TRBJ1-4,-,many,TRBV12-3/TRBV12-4,TGTGCCAGCAGTCCGCAGGGGCGGGGTGAAAAACTGTTTTTT,CASSPQGRGEKLFF
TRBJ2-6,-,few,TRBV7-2,TGTGCCAGCAGCTTAACTGAGGGTCCGCCCTCTGGGGCCAACGTCCTGACTTTC,CASSLTEGPPSGANVLTF
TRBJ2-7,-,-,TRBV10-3,TGTGCCAGTAGTATGAGGGGGAACGTCTACGAGCGGTACTTC,CASSMRGNVYERYF
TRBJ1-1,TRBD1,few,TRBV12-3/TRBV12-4,TGTGCCAGCAGTATTAAAGGGACAGCCCCAGCTTTCTTT,CASSIKGTAPAFF
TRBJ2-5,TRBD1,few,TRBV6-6,TGTGCCAGCAGTAGGACAGGGGGTTCGGTGACCCAGTACTTC,CASSRTGGSVTQYF
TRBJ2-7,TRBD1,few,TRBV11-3,TGTGCCAGCAGCCTAGACGACGGGACAGGGTACGAGCAGTACTTC,CASSLDDGTGYEQYF
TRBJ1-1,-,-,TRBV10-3,TGTGCCATCAAGGGATCGGGAAACACTGAAGCTTTCTTT,CAIKGSGNTEAFF
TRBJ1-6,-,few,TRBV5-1,TGCGCCGGCGGGGGGGGGGGTCCACCCCTCCACTTT,CAGGGGGPPLHF
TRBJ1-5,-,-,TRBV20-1,TGCAGTGCCAACTACCTCGAGCCCCAGCATTTT,CSANYLEPQHF
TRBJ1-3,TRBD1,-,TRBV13,TGTGCCAGCAGCCCAAGGACAGGGAATGGAAACACCATATATTTT,CASSPRTGNGNTIYF
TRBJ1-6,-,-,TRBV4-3,TGCGCCGGCAGCCAACTGACTGGGAATTCACCCCTCCACTTT,CAGSQLTGNSPLHF
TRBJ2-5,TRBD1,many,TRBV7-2,TGTGCCAGCAGCTCCCACGACAGGGTTGAGACCCAGTACTTC,CASSSHDRVETQYF
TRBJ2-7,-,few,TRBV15,TGTGCCACCAGCAGAGTTGTAGCTATCCCGAGCTCCTACGAGCAGTACTTC,CATSRVVAIPSSYEQYF
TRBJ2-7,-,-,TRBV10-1,TGTGCCAGCAGGCCGACAGCGACTACCTACGAGCAGTACTTC,CASRPTATTYEQYF
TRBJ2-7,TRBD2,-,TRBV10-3,TGTGCCAGCAGAATCTCTAGCGGGGGGCCCTACGAGCAGTACTTC,CASRISSGGPYEQYF
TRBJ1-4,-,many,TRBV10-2,TGCGCCAGCAGTGAGTCGGGCGGGGTTCAAGAAAAACTGTTTTTT,CASSESGGVQEKLFF
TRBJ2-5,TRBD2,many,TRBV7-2,TGTGCCAGCGAAGCGGGGTCGGCGGGAGGGAAGACCCAGTACTTC,CASEAGSAGGKTQYF
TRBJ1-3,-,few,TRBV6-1,TGTGCCAGCAGTGAAGCCTCAGGGACGGGAAACACCATATATTTT,CASSEASGTGNTIYF
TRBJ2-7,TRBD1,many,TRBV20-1,TGCAGTGCTACGGACAGGGGTTACGAGCAGTACTTC,CSATDRGYEQYF
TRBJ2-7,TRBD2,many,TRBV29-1,TGCAGCGTGGGACTAGCTGTGGCCTACGAGCAGTACTTC,CSVGLAVAYEQYF
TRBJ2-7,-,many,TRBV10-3,TGTGCCATCGCAACCGAGCAGGAGCAGTACTTC,CAIATEQEQYF
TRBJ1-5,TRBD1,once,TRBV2,TGTGCCAGCAGCGACAGGGAGAATTCACCCCAGCATTTT,CASSDRENSPQHF
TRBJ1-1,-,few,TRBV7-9,TGTGCCAGCAGCTTAGTTATGGGTGGCGGCACTGAAGCTTTCTTT,CASSLVMGGGTEAFF
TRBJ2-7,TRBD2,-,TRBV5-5,TGTGCCAGCATTAACGAGAACGGTAGCGGGGGCTACGAGCAGTACTTC,CASINENGSGGYEQYF
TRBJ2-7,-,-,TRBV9,TGTGCCAGCAGCGTAGAACCAGCAGCTAGCAGCTCCTACGAGCAGTACTTC,CASSVEPAASSSYEQYF
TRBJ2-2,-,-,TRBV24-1,TGTGCCACCAGCTTGGGCCCTGGGACCGGGGAGCTGTTTTTT,CATSLGPGTGELFF
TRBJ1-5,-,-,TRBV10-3,TGTGCCAGCTCACCACAGTCGGGGGAGGAGGAGCCCCAGCATTTT,CASSPQSGEEEPQHF
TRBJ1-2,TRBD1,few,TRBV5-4,TGTGCCAGCAGCTTACAGGGGGCATACGCTGGCTACACCTTC,CASSLQGAYAGYTF
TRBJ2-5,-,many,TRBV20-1,TGCAGTGCTAGAGAGGGAGAGACCCAGTACTTC,CSAREGETQYF
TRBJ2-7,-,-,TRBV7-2,TGTGCCAGCAGCTTAAGATGGGACACCAAGCCCTACGAGCAGTACTTC,CASSLRWDTKPYEQYF
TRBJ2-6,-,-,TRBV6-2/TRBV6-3,TGTGCCAGCGGTATGGGGTTCGGGGCCAACGTCCTGACTTTC,CASGMGFGANVLTF